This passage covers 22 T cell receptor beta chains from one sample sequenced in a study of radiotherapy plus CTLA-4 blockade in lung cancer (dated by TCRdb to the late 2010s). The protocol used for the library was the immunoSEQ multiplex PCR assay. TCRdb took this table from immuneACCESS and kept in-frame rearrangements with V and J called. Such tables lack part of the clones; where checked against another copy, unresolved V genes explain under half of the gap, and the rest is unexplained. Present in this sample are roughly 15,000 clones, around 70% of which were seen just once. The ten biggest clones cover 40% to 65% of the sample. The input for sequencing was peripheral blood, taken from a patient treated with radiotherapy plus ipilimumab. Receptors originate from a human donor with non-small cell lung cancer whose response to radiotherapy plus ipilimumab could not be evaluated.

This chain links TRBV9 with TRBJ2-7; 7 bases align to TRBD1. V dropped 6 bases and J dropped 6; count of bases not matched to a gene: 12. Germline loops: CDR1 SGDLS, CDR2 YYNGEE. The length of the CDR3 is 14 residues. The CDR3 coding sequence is TGTGCCAGCACCCCTGGAGACAGGGTAGGCGAGCAGTACTTC. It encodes CASTPGDRVGEQYF.

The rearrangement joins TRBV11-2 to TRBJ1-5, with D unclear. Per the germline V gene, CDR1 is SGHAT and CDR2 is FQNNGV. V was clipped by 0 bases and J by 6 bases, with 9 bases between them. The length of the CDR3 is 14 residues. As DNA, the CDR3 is TGTGCCAGCAGCTTAGATCGCGAGGGTCAGCCCCAGCATTTT. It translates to CASSLDREGQPQHF.

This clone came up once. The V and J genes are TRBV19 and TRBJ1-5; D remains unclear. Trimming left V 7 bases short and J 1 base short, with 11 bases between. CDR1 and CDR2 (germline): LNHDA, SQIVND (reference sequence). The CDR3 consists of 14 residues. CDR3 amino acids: CASTETNSNQPQHF. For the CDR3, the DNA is TGTGCCAGTACCGAAACAAACAGCAATCAGCCCCAGCATTTT.

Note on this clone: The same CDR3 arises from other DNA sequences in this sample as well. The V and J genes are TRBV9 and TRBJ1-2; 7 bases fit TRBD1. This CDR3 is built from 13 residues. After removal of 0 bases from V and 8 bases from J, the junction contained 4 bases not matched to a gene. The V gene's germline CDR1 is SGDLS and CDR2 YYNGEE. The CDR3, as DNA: TGTGCCAGCAGCGTAGAACAGGGGCAGGGCTACACCTTC. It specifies CASSVEQGQGYTF.

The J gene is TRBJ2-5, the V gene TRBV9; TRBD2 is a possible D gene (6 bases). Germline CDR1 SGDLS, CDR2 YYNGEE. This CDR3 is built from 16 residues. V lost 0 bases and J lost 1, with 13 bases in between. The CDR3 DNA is TGTGCCAGCAGCGTAGGTGGAGGGATTATCCAAGAGACCCAGTACTTC. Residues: CASSVGGGIIQETQYF.

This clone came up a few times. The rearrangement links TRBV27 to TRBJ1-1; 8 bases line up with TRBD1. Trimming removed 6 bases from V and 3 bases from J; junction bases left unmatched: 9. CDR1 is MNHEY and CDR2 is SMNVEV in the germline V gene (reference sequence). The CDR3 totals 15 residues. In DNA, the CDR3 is TGTGCCAGCAGACGAAAATCAGGGGGCTACACTGAAGCTTTCTTT. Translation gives CASRRKSGGYTEAFF.

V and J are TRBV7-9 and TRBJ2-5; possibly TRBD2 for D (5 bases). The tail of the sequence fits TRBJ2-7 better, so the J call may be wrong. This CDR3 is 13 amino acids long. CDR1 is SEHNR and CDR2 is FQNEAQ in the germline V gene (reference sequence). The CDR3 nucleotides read TGTGCCAGCAGCCCCGCTCCGCGGGCCGAGCAGTACTTC. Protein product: CASSPAPRAEQYF.

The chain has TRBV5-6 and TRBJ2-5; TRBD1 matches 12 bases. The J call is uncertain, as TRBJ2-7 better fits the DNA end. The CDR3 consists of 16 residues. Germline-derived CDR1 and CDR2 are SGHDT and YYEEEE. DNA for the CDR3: TGTGCCAGCAACACTCCTGGAGGGACAGGGGGCCGCGAGCAGTACTTC. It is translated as CASNTPGGTGGREQYF.

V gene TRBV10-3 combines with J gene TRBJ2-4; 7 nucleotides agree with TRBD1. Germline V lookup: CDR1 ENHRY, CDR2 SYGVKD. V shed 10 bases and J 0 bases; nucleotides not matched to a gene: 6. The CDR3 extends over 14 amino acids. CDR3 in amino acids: CATGQAIAKNIQYF. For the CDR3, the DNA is TGTGCCACCGGACAGGCGATAGCCAAAAACATTCAGTACTTC.

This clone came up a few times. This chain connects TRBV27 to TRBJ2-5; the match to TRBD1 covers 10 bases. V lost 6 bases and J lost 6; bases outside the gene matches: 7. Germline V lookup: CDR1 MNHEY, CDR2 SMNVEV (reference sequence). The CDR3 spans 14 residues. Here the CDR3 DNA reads TGTGCCAGCAGAAAACCGGGACAGGGGCAGACCCAGTACTTC. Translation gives CASRKPGQGQTQYF.

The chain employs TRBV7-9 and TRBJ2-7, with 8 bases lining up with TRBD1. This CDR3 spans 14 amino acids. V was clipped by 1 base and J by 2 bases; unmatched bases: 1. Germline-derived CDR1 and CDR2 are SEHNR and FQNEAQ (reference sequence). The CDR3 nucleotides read TGTGCCAGCAGCTTAGGACAGGGGACCTACGAGCAGTACGTC. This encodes CASSLGQGTYEQYV.

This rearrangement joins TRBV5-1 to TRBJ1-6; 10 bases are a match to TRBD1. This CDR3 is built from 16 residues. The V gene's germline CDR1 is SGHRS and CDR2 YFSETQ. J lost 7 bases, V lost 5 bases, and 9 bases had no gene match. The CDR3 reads CASRLATGGANSPLHF. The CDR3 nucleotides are TGCGCCAGCAGGCTTGCGACAGGGGGCGCGAATTCACCCCTCCACTTT.

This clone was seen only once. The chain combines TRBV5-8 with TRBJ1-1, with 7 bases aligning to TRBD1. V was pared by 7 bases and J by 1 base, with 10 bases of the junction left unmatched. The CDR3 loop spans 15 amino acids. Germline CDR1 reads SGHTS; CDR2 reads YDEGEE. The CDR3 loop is CASSGQLPPNTEAFF. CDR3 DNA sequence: TGTGCCAGCTCGGGACAGCTACCGCCGAACACTGAAGCTTTCTTT.

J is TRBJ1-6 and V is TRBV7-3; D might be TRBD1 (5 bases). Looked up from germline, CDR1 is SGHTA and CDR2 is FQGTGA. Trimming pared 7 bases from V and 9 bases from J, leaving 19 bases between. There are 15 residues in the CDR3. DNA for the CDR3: TGTGCCAGCATCCAAGGGGCCGGACGTGGTTCACCCCTCCACTTT. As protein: CASIQGAGRGSPLHF. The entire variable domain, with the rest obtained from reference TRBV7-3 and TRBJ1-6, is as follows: GAGVSQTPSNKVTEKGKYVELRCDPISGHTALYWYRQSLGQGPEFLIYFQGTGAADDSGLPNDRFFAVRPEGSVSTLKIQRTERGDSAVYLCASIQGAGRGSPLHFGNGTRLTVT.

This CDR3 is CAWTTGQGAFWGKLFF. The DNA for the CDR3 is TGTGCCTGGACGACGGGACAGGGGGCGTTTTGGGGAAAACTGTTTTTT. The V call is TRBV30, the J call TRBJ1-4, with 12 bases identical to TRBD1. This CDR3 has 16 amino acids. V shed 4 bases and J 10 bases; nucleotides not matched to a gene: 13. Germline assignment: CDR1 GTSNPN and CDR2 SVGIG (reference sequence).

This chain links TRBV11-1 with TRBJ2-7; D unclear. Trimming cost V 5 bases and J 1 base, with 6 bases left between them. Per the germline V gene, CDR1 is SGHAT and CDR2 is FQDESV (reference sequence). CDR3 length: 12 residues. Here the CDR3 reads CASSPRSYEQYF. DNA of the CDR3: TGTGCCAGCAGCCCGAGGTCCTACGAGCAGTACTTC.

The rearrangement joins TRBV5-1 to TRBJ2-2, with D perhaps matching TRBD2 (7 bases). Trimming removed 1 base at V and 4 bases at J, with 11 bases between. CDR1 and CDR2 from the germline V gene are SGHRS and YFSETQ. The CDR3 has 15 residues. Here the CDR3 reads CASSLNGGPTGELFF. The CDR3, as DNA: TGCGCCAGCAGCTTGAACGGGGGGCCCACCGGGGAGCTGTTTTTT.

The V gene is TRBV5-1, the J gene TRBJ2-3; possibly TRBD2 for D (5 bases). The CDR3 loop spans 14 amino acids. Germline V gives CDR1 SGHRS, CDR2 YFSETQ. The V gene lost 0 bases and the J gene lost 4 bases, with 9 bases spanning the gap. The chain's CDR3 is CASSLDGVADTQYF. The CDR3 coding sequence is TGCGCCAGCAGCTTGGACGGGGTGGCAGATACGCAGTATTTT. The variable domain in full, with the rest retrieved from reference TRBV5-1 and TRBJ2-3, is KAGVTQTPRYLIKTRGQQVTLSCSPISGHRSVSWYQQTPGQGLQFLFEYFSETQRNKGNFPGRFSGRQFSNSRSEMNVSTLELGDSALYLCASSLDGVADTQYFGPGTRLTVL.

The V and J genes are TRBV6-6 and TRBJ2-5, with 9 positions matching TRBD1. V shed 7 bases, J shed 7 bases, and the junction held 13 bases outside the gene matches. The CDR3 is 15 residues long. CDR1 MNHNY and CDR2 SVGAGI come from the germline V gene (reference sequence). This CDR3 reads CASIPEGQGLGTQYF. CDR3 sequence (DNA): TGTGCCAGCATCCCCGAAGGACAGGGGTTGGGGACCCAGTACTTC.

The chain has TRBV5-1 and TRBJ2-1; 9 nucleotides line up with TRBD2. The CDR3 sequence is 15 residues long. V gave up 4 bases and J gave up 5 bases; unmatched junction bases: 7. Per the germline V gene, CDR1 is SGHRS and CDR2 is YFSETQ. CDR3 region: CASSILAGLDNEQFF. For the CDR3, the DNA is TGCGCCAGCAGCATTCTAGCGGGACTAGACAATGAGCAGTTCTTC.

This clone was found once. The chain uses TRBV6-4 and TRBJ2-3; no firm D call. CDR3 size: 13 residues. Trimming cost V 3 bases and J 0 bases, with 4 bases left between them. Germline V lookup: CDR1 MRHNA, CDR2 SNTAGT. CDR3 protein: CASSEYSTDTQYF. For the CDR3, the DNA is TGTGCCAGCAGTGAATATAGCACAGATACGCAGTATTTT.

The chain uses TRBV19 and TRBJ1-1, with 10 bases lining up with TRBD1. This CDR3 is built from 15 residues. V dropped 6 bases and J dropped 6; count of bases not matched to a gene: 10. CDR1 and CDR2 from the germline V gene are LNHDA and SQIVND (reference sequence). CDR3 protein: CASSTTGQGTPEAFF. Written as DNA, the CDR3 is TGTGCCAGTAGCACGACGGGACAGGGGACCCCTGAAGCTTTCTTT.